A selection of T cell receptor beta chains follows, all from one sample in a study of blood T cells in healthy people across ages. A single record per CDR3 protein comes from TCRdb applying MiXCR to the 5' RACE reads. The sample carries fewer than 800,000 distinct CDR3 sequences, around a fifth recorded once. Sequencing was done on a sample of blood. The source is a man between 65 and 79 years old in good health. CDR3s include the opening cysteine and the closing phenylalanine or tryptophan.

v_gene | CDR3aa
TRBV14 | CASSQDVKNIQYF
TRBV20-1 | CSAPGVAKNIQYF
TRBV4-1 | CASSQYGSGGGSYNEQFF
TRBV20-1 | CSASAVYEQYF
TRBV4-3 | CASSQVLMLNTGELFF
TRBV20-1 | CSVPRLAGYQETQYF
TRBV10-3 | CAIRDPNSNEQFF
TRBV28 | CASSFGVGRHDF
TRBV5-1 | CASSPLRGSYEQYF
TRBV28 | CASSQTSGRARENEQFF
TRBV2 | CASIRGPNQPQHF
TRBV20-1 | CSASLPGTTGELFF
TRBV29-1 | CSGGVVAGGPVYEQFF
TRBV7-6 | CASSLSTGIGNEQFF
TRBV18 | CASSPTGAGNEQFF
TRBV6-2/TRBV6-3 | CASSTILDRNAFF
TRBV28 | CASRPQGVLTSPLHF
TRBV2 | CASSEGARHYEQYF
TRBV24-1 | CATQRTGTSGNEQFF
TRBV2 | CASSAGLAGGLEQYF
TRBV20-1 | CSARTGLAGVWYNEQFF
TRBV6-5 | CASSYSGTGLNSPLHF
TRBV9 | CASGPLGGGIQETQYF
TRBV12-3/TRBV12-4 | CASKTTRTTDTQYF
TRBV30 | CAWTYRDEQYF
TRBV4-1 | CASSQERGEVGNHGYTF
TRBV20-1 | CSARDGRAETQYF
TRBV3-1 | CASSQRSSGSTHEQYF
TRBV29-1 | CSVPGTSSYEQYF
TRBV20-1 | CTQWTEQPNTEAFF
TRBV20-1 | CSARPLREGSSYNEQFF
TRBV20-1 | CSAGGKGYEQYF
TRBV25-1 | CASSDPGQGPETQYF
TRBV28 | CASSLSGEKLFF
TRBV9 | CASTGQSDNSPLHF
TRBV5-5 | CASSLALLAVSYNEQFF
TRBV15 | CATSRGGTGSYEQYF
TRBV14 | CASSQAGGLRVQYF
TRBV5-1 | CASSVTGTSEYNEQFF
TRBV10-3 | CATQGSSYEQYF
TRBV15 | CATSNLAGMEVAEAFF
TRBV6-6 | CASSYDGRITGELFF
TRBV29-1 | CSVDWDKNTEAFF
TRBV6-5 | CASRPQANQPQHF
TRBV20-1 | CSALQSSGSSYNEQFF
TRBV20-1 | CSARGGRETQYF
TRBV5-1 | CASSLTGTASGELFF
TRBV19 | CASSIVVFGNIQYF
TRBV20-1 | CSAGRGAGGASSYNEQFF
TRBV9 | CASSPTTGYEKLFF
TRBV29-1 | CSLIPAWPGEQFF
TRBV20-1 | CRGLPAEFTDTQYF
TRBV15 | CATSRESKGPTDTQYF
TRBV20-1 | CSALQGARVNEQFF
TRBV20-1 | CGARDGATRNYGYTF
TRBV12-3/TRBV12-4 | CASSFNRGHEQFF
TRBV11-2 | CASSLRDSPRNEQFF